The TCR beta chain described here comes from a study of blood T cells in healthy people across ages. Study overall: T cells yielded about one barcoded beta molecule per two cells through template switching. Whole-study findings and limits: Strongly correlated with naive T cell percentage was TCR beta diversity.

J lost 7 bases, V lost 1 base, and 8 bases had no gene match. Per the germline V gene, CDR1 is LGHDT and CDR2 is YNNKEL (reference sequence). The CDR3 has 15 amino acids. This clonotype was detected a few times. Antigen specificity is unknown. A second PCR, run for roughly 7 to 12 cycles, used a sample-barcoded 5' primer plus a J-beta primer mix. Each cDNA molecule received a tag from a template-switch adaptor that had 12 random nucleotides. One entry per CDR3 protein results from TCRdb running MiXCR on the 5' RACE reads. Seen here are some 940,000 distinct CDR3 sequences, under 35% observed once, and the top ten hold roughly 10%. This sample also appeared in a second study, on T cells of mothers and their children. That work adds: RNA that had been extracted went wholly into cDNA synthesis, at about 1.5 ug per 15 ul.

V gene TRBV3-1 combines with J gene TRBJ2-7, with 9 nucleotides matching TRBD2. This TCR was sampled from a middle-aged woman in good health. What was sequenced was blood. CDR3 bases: TGTGCCAGCAGCCAAGGAGGCGGGGGGGCTTATGAGCAGTACTTC. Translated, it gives CASSQGGGGAYEQYF.